The 27 T cell receptor beta chains in this list originate from one sample, sequenced in a study of response to subunit inactivated influenza vaccine. Each CDR3 protein is one row after TCRdb ran MiXCR on the RT-PCR reads. The table has approximately 730,000 distinct CDR3 sequences, about 15% seen once. The sequencing here drew on PBMCs from blood, taken less than 15 days before vaccination. All receptors derive from a man aged 45-60 years who received an inactivated influenza vaccine.

This clonotype has ten or more counts. The chain couples TRBV14 to TRBJ1-1; no clear D. Looked up from germline, CDR1 is SGHDN and CDR2 is FVKESK. The V and J ends lost 0 bases and 11 bases respectively, with 16 bases between them. The length of the CDR3 is 14 residues. The chain's CDR3 is CASSQDKRRVRAFF. CDR3 bases: TGTGCCAGCAGCCAAGATAAACGCCGGGTTCGGGCTTTCTTT.

This clonotype was seen a handful of times. The chain employs TRBV7-9 and TRBJ2-5, with D perhaps TRBD1 (6 bases). The germline V and J ends were trimmed by 1 base and 5 bases, with 11 bases remaining between them. The CDR3 has 14 residues. Germline-derived CDR1 and CDR2 are SEHNR and FQNEAQ (reference sequence). The CDR3 sequence: CASSLGTDGETQYF. The CDR3 coding sequence is TGTGCCAGCAGCTTAGGGACAGACGGGGAGACCCAGTACTTC.

This clonotype was detected a few times. The J gene is TRBJ2-1, the V gene TRBV4-3; 10 bases line up with TRBD2. The junction had 6 bases not matched to a gene; V was cut back by 0 bases and J by 7 bases. The CDR3 totals 16 residues. Germline lookup yields CDR1 LGHNA and CDR2 YSLEER. The CDR3 reads CASSQDSSGRANEQFF. CDR3 coding DNA: TGCGCCAGCAGCCAAGATTCCAGCGGGAGGGCTAATGAGCAGTTCTTC.

This chain connects TRBV28 to TRBJ2-2; D unclear. Germline values: CDR1 MDHEN, CDR2 SYDVKM. There are 13 residues in the CDR3. The ends were cut back, 6 bases at V and 0 bases at J, with 5 bases in the middle. For the CDR3, the DNA is TGTGCCAGCAGGGTATCGAACACCGGGGAGCTGTTTTTT. This gives the protein CASRVSNTGELFF.

The chain is built from TRBV28 and TRBJ2-2; tentatively, D is TRBD2 (5 bases). The ends were cut back, 6 bases at V and 0 bases at J, with 14 bases in the middle. Germline CDR1 reads MDHEN; CDR2 reads SYDVKM. The CDR3 covers 16 residues. CDR3 nucleotide sequence: TGTGCCAGCAGCCGAATCGGGGTTTCGAACACCGGGGAGCTGTTTTTT. It is translated as CASSRIGVSNTGELFF.

This clonotype has more than one count but fewer than ten. The rearrangement links TRBV6-1 to TRBJ2-1; D is unresolved. The germline V gene has CDR1 MNHNS and CDR2 SASEGT. This CDR3 comprises 14 residues. The V end was cut by 2 bases, the J end by 8 bases, with 13 bases between. CDR3 in DNA: TGTGCCAGCAGTGAACAGCAACCCCGGTATGAGCAGTTCTTC. It specifies CASSEQQPRYEQFF.

V and J are TRBV6-1 and TRBJ1-3, with D hard to call. CDR1 is MNHNS and CDR2 is SASEGT in the germline V gene. There are 13 residues in the CDR3. V lost 3 bases and J 4 bases, leaving 7 bases between the germline ends. The CDR3 DNA is TGTGCCAGCAGTGATCTGCGGGGAAACACCATATATTTT. It specifies CASSDLRGNTIYF.

This clonotype was detected ten times or more. The chain has TRBV18 and TRBJ2-7; D unresolved. CDR1 and CDR2 from the germline V gene are KGHSH and LQKENI. The CDR3 totals 15 residues. V was shortened by 3 bases and J by 0 bases, with 12 bases between the two germline ends. The DNA of the CDR3 is TGTGCCAGCTCACCGGCCGGCAGACCCTCCTACGAGCAGTACTTC. This codes for CASSPAGRPSYEQYF.

This clonotype was recorded a few times. This chain connects TRBV15 to TRBJ2-7, with D perhaps matching TRBD1 or TRBD2 (6 bases each). Trimming left V 0 bases short and J 6 bases short, with 18 bases between. The CDR3 is made up of 16 amino acids. The germline CDR1 and CDR2 sequences are LNHNV and YYDKDF (reference sequence). The CDR3 spells CATSRDSGDWPIEQYF. The CDR3 DNA sequence: TGTGCCACCAGCAGAGATTCAGGGGACTGGCCCATCGAGCAGTACTTC.

V usage is TRBV7-9 and J usage is TRBJ2-1, with 8 bases matching TRBD1. V lost 7 bases and J lost 1; bases outside the gene matches: 12. Germline values: CDR1 SEHNR, CDR2 FQNEAQ (reference sequence). CDR3 length equals 17 residues. The CDR3 reads CASNSIDRGLSYNEQFF. CDR3 sequence (DNA): TGTGCCAGCAACTCCATAGACAGGGGCCTTTCCTACAATGAGCAGTTCTTC.

A few counts support this clonotype. The rearrangement links TRBV7-3 to TRBJ2-2, with 7 nucleotides matching TRBD2. After removal of 6 bases from V and 3 bases from J, the junction contained 4 bases not matched to a gene. The CDR3 runs to 14 residues. Germline V gene data show CDR1 as SGHTA and CDR2 as FQGTGA. The CDR3 is CASRPSGDTGELFF. CDR3 nucleotide sequence: TGTGCCAGCAGACCTAGCGGCGACACCGGGGAGCTGTTTTTT.

In nucleotides, the CDR3 is TGTGCCAGCAGCCAAGAGAACAGTATAACACCCCTCCACTTT. Encoded protein: CASSQENSITPLHF. The chain couples TRBV4-2 to TRBJ1-6; D remains unclear. CDR3 length: 14 amino acids. Germline CDR1 and CDR2: LGHNA and YNFKEQ. V dropped 0 bases and J dropped 11 bases, with 11 bases sitting between them.

This chain links TRBV5-6 with TRBJ1-6, with D maybe TRBD1 (6 bases). This CDR3 has 15 amino acids. V shed 6 bases and J shed 4 bases, with 14 bases lying between them. Germline V gene lookup returns CDR1 SGHDT and CDR2 YYEEEE. CDR3 amino acids: CASNVGGTYNSPLHF. CDR3 nucleotide sequence: TGTGCCAGCAACGTGGGTGGGACATATAATTCACCCCTCCACTTT.

This clonotype has more than one count but fewer than ten. This rearrangement joins TRBV7-9 to TRBJ2-2, with 9 bases identical to TRBD1. Germline trimming cut 5 bases from V and 5 bases from J; bases unmatched to any gene: 3. Per germline, CDR1 SEHNR and CDR2 FQNEAQ (reference sequence). This CDR3 contains 14 residues. The CDR3 coding sequence is TGTGCCAGCAGCGGGACAGGGCCAACCGGGGAGCTGTTTTTT. It codes for CASSGTGPTGELFF.

This clonotype has more than one count but fewer than ten. This chain connects TRBV5-1 to TRBJ2-7; 15 bases line up with TRBD2. Germline V lookup: CDR1 SGHRS, CDR2 YFSETQ. The CDR3 is 18 amino acids. Trimming cost V 0 bases and J 4 bases; bases outside gene matches: 8. The CDR3 reads CASSLGTSGGGKFYEQYF. DNA for the CDR3: TGCGCCAGCAGCTTGGGGACTAGCGGGGGGGGAAAGTTTTACGAGCAGTACTTC.

This clonotype has ten or more counts. The chain combines TRBV29-1 with TRBJ2-5; D possibly corresponds to TRBD2 (5 bases). Per the germline V gene, CDR1 is SQVTM and CDR2 is ANQGSEA. Trimming took off 6 bases at V and 5 bases at J, with 19 bases between the two ends. The CDR3 consists of 14 residues. Here the CDR3 reads CSVEPGSFGETQYF. The CDR3 DNA reads TGCAGCGTGGAACCGGGAAGCTTCGGGGAGACCCAGTACTTC.

This clonotype was observed a few times. The V call is TRBV29-1, the J call TRBJ2-2; no definite D call. CDR1 is SQVTM and CDR2 is ANQGSEA in the germline V gene. The CDR3 has 10 amino acids. The V gene lost 7 bases and the J gene lost 7 bases, with 7 bases spanning the gap. The DNA for the CDR3 is TGCAGCGGTTATAACGGGGAGCTGTTTTTT. Encoded protein: CSGYNGELFF.

This clonotype showed up just a few times. The CDR3 DNA reads as TGCAGTGCTAGAGGTTGGGCGGTCTCCTACGAGCAGTACTTC. Translation: CSARGWAVSYEQYF. J is TRBJ2-7 and V is TRBV20-1, with D unclear. Germline values: CDR1 DFQATT, CDR2 SNEGSKA (reference sequence). Deletions cut 1 base from V and 0 bases from J, with 10 bases between. This CDR3 contains 14 residues.

This clonotype was counted ten times or more. The chain couples TRBV11-1 to TRBJ1-6; 8 nucleotides align to TRBD1. Germline V CDR1 and CDR2: SGHAT, FQDESV (reference sequence). V was pared by 4 bases and J by 6 bases, with 5 bases of the junction left unmatched. The CDR3 is 15 residues long. The chain's CDR3 is CASSWDGQGNSPLHF. The CDR3 bases are TGTGCCAGCAGCTGGGATGGACAGGGTAATTCACCCCTCCACTTT.

This rearrangement joins TRBV20-1 to TRBJ2-5, with D unclear. V lost 1 base and J 2 bases, leaving 5 bases between the germline ends. The germline gives CDR1 DFQATT, CDR2 SNEGSKA (reference sequence). The CDR3 runs to 12 residues. The chain's CDR3 is CSARVQQETQYF. For the CDR3, the DNA is TGCAGTGCTAGAGTACAGCAAGAGACCCAGTACTTC.

CDR3 sequence: CASSPDVGGTGITDTQYF. In DNA, the CDR3 is TGTGCCAGCAGCCCAGACGTCGGTGGCACAGGGATCACAGATACGCAGTATTTT. The V call is TRBV4-2, the J call TRBJ2-3, with D perhaps matching TRBD1 (6 bases). The CDR3 covers 18 residues. In germline, CDR1 is LGHNA, CDR2 YNFKEQ. V was cut by 4 bases and J by 2 bases, with 22 bases left in between.

The chain combines TRBV15 with TRBJ2-5, with TRBD1 as a possible D gene (5 bases). V was trimmed by 0 bases and J by 5 bases, leaving 13 bases between them. Germline V CDR1 and CDR2: LNHNV, YYDKDF (reference sequence). The CDR3 totals 15 residues. The CDR3 spells CATSRDQQAQETQYF. The CDR3 DNA is TGTGCCACCAGCAGAGATCAACAGGCCCAGGAGACCCAGTACTTC.

The genes are TRBV2 and TRBJ2-7; 8 bases align to TRBD2. Per germline, CDR1 SNHLY and CDR2 FYNNEI. Trimming at V came to 8 bases and at J to 6 bases, leaving 9 bases not matched to a gene. The CDR3 is made up of 13 amino acids. The CDR3 coding sequence is TGTGCCAGCCAGCCCGACGGGAGGGTCGAGCAGTACTTC. Encoded protein: CASQPDGRVEQYF.

This clonotype was seen only a few times. The chain is built from TRBV28 and TRBJ2-1; D gene uncertain. The length of the CDR3 is 15 residues. V dropped 3 bases and J dropped 0 bases, with 9 bases sitting between them. The germline V gene encodes CDR1 MDHEN and CDR2 SYDVKM. This CDR3 reads CASSFLTSSYNEQFF. The CDR3 coding sequence is TGTGCCAGCAGTTTCCTTACGAGCTCCTACAATGAGCAGTTCTTC.

This clonotype was detected many times. CDR3 sequence reads: CASSLGTTDTQYF. Here the CDR3 DNA reads TGTGCCAGCAGCTTAGGGACCACAGATACGCAGTATTTT. V and J are TRBV5-5 and TRBJ2-3, with D perhaps TRBD1 or TRBD2 (5 bases each). The CDR3 covers 13 residues. V lost 2 bases and J 2 bases, leaving 6 bases between the germline ends. Germline V gene lookup returns CDR1 SGHKS and CDR2 YYEKEE (reference sequence).

The chain employs TRBV7-9 and TRBJ2-7, with 8 bases matching TRBD2. The ends lost 5 bases at V and 1 base at J; junction bases unmatched: 10. Germline CDR1 reads SEHNR; CDR2 reads FQNEAQ (reference sequence). The CDR3 has 16 amino acids. The CDR3 here is CASSRLSGTTSYEQYF. The CDR3 DNA is TGTGCCAGCAGCCGACTTAGCGGGACCACGTCCTACGAGCAGTACTTC.

The chain carries TRBV5-1 and TRBJ1-5; TRBD1 agrees at 8 bases. Per the germline V gene, CDR1 is SGHRS and CDR2 is YFSETQ. V gave up 4 bases and J gave up 3 bases; unmatched junction bases: 6. The CDR3 has 15 residues. In DNA, the CDR3 is TGCGCCAGCAGCCCCCAGGGGGCTAACAATCAGCCCCAGCATTTT. This sequence encodes CASSPQGANNQPQHF.